This T cell receptor beta chain was sequenced in a study of blood T cell repertoires in COVID-19. Study overall: The United States, Italy and Spain provided the acute and convalescent COVID-19 samples.

TCRdb keeps only in-frame clones here, not all; method: immunoSEQ multiplex PCR. The table lists hundreds of thousands of clones, roughly 88% of them singletons. Germline V gives CDR1 MNHEY, CDR2 SMNVEV (reference sequence). Between the trimmed V and J ends, which lost 6 bases and 6 bases, there was a span of 17 bases. The CDR3 is made up of 14 amino acids. The chain recombines TRBV27 with TRBJ1-2, with TRBD1 as a possible D gene (5 bases). The sequencing sample was made of peripheral blood. This TCR derives from a woman in her 30s with active or convalescent COVID-19. The CDR3, as DNA: TGTGCCAGCAGCTCCGGGGGTCGGTATAATGGCTACACCTTC. Translation gives CASSSGGRYNGYTF.